This TCR beta chain emerged from a study of cytomegalovirus exposure and HLA in healthy donors. Study-level findings and limits: Cytomegalovirus-associated TCR beta chains were listed, numbering around 150.

Details on this clone: What it binds is unknown.

Here immunoSEQ multiplex PCR was the method, and the copy in TCRdb shows in-frame clones only, minus some. The sample gives over 60,000 clones, approximately 96% of which show up once; approximately 3.4% is in the top ten. CDR1 is SGDLS and CDR2 is YYNGEE in the germline V gene. V lost 5 bases to trimming and J lost 1 base; unmatched junction nucleotides: 11. The CDR3 loop spans 17 amino acids. Material for sequencing was PBMCs. The genes are TRBV9 and TRBJ2-1, with 8 bases lining up with TRBD2. This TCR was recovered from a man between 18 and 29 years old in good health and CMV-seronegative. CDR3 nucleotides: TGTGCCAGCAGTCCCCTAGCGTCGGGGGGGTCCTACAATGAGCAGTTCTTC. Translation gives CASSPLASGGSYNEQFF.